Listed below are T cell receptor beta chains from one sample, sequenced in a study of T cells and copy number aberrations in small-cell lung cancer. Only in-frame clones appear in the TCRdb table, and some are missing; sequencing was by immunoSEQ multiplex PCR. The sample has 7,500 or so clones; 65% to 90% are singletons. Sequenced: normal tissue next to the tumor. Receptors originate from a woman between 50 and 59 years old with small cell lung cancer. Both conserved end residues are part of each CDR3. The D gene is left open where the match is weak. Expanded clones are given a class, and other clones once, few, many or no size at all.

j_call v_call d_call clone_size cdr3_nt cdr3_aa
TRBJ2-1 TRBV29-1 - - TGCAGCGTTCAGCTTTCGGGGCAGTTCTTC CSVQLSGQFF
TRBJ2-3 TRBV9 TRBD1 - TGTGCCAGCAGCTCCCGGGACAGGAGCACAGATACGCAGTATTTT CASSSRDRSTDTQYF
TRBJ2-3 TRBV10-1 TRBD2 few TGCGCCAGCAGTGAGTCTGGACTAGCGGGATCAGATACGCAGTATTTT CASSESGLAGSDTQYF
TRBJ1-2 TRBV29-1 TRBD1 - TGCAGCGCACGACAGGGAGGAAACTATGGCTACACCTTC CSARQGGNYGYTF
TRBJ1-1 TRBV29-1 - - TGCAGCGCAGAGCACGGATTGAACACTGAAGCTTTCTTT CSAEHGLNTEAFF
TRBJ1-1 TRBV18 - few TGTGCCAGCTCACCACTTCCCCCCGGACATGCGAACACTGAAGCTTTCTTT CASSPLPPGHANTEAFF
TRBJ2-7 TRBV10-1 - - TGCGCCAGCAGCCCTAGACTGGGAACCGAGCAGTACTTC CASSPRLGTEQYF
TRBJ1-5 TRBV7-2 TRBD1 - TGTGCCAGCAGCCTGACAGGGATTCAGCCCCAGCATTTT CASSLTGIQPQHF
TRBJ2-2 TRBV5-1 - once TGCGCCAGCAGCTTGGTGGCAGGGATGACCGGGGAGCTGTTTTTT CASSLVAGMTGELFF
TRBJ2-5 TRBV6-5 - - TGTGCCAGCAGTTACTTGGGACAAGAGACCCAGTACTTC CASSYLGQETQYF
TRBJ1-1 TRBV20-1 - once TGCAGTGCTACGGGCGGGGGGGCTTTCTTT CSATGGGAFF
TRBJ2-7 TRBV5-1 - - TGCGCCAGCAGCTTCACCGCAGCCGGCGAGCAGTACTTC CASSFTAAGEQYF
TRBJ2-7 TRBV7-2 - - TGTGCCAGCAGCCAACCTGACCTTTCGGGCGAGCAGTACTTC CASSQPDLSGEQYF
TRBJ2-1 TRBV5-4 - - TGTGCCAGCAGCTCCGCGTGGAACGGTGAGCAGTTCTTC CASSSAWNGEQFF
TRBJ2-7 TRBV7-6 TRBD2 - TGTGCCAGCAGCTTCGGGACTAGCGGGATCCCCGCCTACGAGCAGTACTTC CASSFGTSGIPAYEQYF
TRBJ1-1 TRBV18 - - TGTGCCAGCTCATCGGACAGAAACACTGAAGCTTTCTTT CASSSDRNTEAFF
TRBJ1-2 TRBV28 TRBD1 - TGTGCCAGCAGCTTGACAGGGGGGAACTATGGCTACACCTTC CASSLTGGNYGYTF
TRBJ2-5 TRBV28 - - TGTGCCACCCGACTATCGACAGAGCTGGATGGGGAGACCCAGTACTTC CATRLSTELDGETQYF
TRBJ2-3 TRBV2 TRBD2 - TGTGCCAGCAGTGGAGGGATCACGGGAGGGACCACAGATACGCAGTATTTT CASSGGITGGTTDTQYF
TRBJ2-5 TRBV30 TRBD2 - TGTGCCTGGAGTTCCGGACTAGCGGGAGTAGGGGAGACCCAGTACTTC CAWSSGLAGVGETQYF
TRBJ2-2 TRBV19 TRBD1 - TGTGCCAGTAGTATAGCCGGGACAGCGTGGAACACCGGGGAGCTGTTTTTT CASSIAGTAWNTGELFF
TRBJ1-2 TRBV29-1 - - TGCAGCGTGGGGGAGCTACTTACCTATGGCTACACCTTC CSVGELLTYGYTF
TRBJ2-7 TRBV5-1 TRBD2 - TGCGCCAGCAGCTTGCAGCTAGCGGCCTCCTACGAGCAGTACTTC CASSLQLAASYEQYF
TRBJ1-2 TRBV6-5 - - TGTGCCACCCTTAACAACTATGGCTACACCTTC CATLNNYGYTF
TRBJ2-1 TRBV10-1 TRBD2 - TGCGCCAGCAGTGATGGGACTAGATGGGGCAATGAGCAGTTCTTC CASSDGTRWGNEQFF
TRBJ1-5 TRBV27 TRBD1 - TGTGCCAGCAGCCGGACAGGGGGTCAGCCCCAGCATTTT CASSRTGGQPQHF
TRBJ2-1 TRBV19 TRBD1 - TGTGCCAGTACCAGGGGGCTAAAAAATGAGCAGTTCTTC CASTRGLKNEQFF
TRBJ1-3 TRBV18 TRBD1 - TGTGCCAGCTCACCATTCGGACAGGCATTTACCGTTCTCTCTGGAAACACCATATATTTT CASSPFGQAFTVLSGNTIYF
TRBJ2-7 TRBV21-1 - - TGTGCCAGCAGCAAAATCGGACAGAGGAGGATTTACGAGCAGTACTTC CASSKIGQRRIYEQYF
TRBJ1-5 TRBV6-5 - once TGTGCCAGCAGTTACTCGAGTGATCAGCCCCAGCATTTT CASSYSSDQPQHF